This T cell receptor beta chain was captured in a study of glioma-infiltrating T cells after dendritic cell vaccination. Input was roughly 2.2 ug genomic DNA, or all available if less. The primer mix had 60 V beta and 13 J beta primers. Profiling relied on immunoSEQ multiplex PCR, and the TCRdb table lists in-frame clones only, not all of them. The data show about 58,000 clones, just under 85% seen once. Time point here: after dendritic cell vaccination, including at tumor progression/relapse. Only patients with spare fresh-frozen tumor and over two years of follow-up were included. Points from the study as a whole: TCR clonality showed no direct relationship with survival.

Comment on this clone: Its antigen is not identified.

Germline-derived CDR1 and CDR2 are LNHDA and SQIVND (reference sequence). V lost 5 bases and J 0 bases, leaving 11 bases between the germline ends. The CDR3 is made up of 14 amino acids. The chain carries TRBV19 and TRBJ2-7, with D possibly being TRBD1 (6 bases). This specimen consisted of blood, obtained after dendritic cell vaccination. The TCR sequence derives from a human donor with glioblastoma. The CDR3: CASSPRGFSYEQYF. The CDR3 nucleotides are TGTGCCAGTAGTCCTAGGGGGTTCTCCTACGAGCAGTACTTC.